The present T cell receptor (beta chain) was sequenced within a study of beta chain features in type 1 diabetes. CDR1 is GTSNPN, CDR2 SVGIG, per germline (reference sequence). The CDR3 is 13 amino acids. The ends were cut back, 4 bases at V and 5 bases at J, with 14 bases in the middle. Details on this clone: The antigen is not known.

Broader study findings: Junctions at VDJ sites from type 1 diabetes patients had fewer insertions and more deletions. Among patients with Type 1 diabetes, TCRB CDR3s were moderately but significantly shorter in every one of the four CD4+ subsets.

Every participating donor gave one draw, a heparinised blood sample averaging about 100 mL. Reverse transcription of all isolated RNA meant that expressed TCRB transcripts were sequenced. Clones were sequenced by immunoSEQ multiplex PCR, and TCRdb holds only the in-frame ones, with some missing. The data contain 600,000 to 700,000 clones, around 15% of them singletons. The chain joins TRBV30 to TRBJ1-2; D is unclear. The sample was naive CD4+ T cells from blood. The source of this sequence is a man between 18 and 29 years old with type 1 diabetes. The CDR3 DNA follows: TGTGCCTGGAACCGTGGGGTAGGGTATGGCTACACCTTC. Its translation is CAWNRGVGYGYTF.